This T cell receptor (beta chain) was captured in a study of molecular identifiers for immune sequencing clone quantification. Study-wide results and limits: The sizes of highly expanded clones could be underestimated when identical TCR molecules share a barcode.

TCRdb analysed the PCR reads with MiXCR anew, one entry per CDR3 protein. Altogether about 510,000 distinct CDR3 sequences are present, about a quarter being singletons, with the ten largest covering roughly 0.77%. On this clonotype itself: Antigen: not known.

The clonotype originates from a human donor in good health. Some libraries in this study had Jurkat cell RNA spiked in. Sequenced input: naive CD8+ T cells from blood, with Jurkat cell RNA spiked in. Subset denoted: FACS-sorted CD8+CD4-CCR7+CD45RA+ naive T cells.

The CDR3 reads CASSHLSSGGPYNEQFF. The CDR3 DNA follows: TGCGCCAGCAGCCACCTATCCAGCGGGGGACCCTACAATGAGCAGTTCTTC. The chain recombines TRBV4-1 with TRBJ2-1; TRBD2 agrees at 8 bases. The CDR3 length is 17 residues. Germline V CDR1 and CDR2: MGHRA, YSYEKL. V lost 3 bases and J lost 2; bases outside the gene matches: 9.